These 25 T cell receptor beta chains were all obtained from the same sample, sequenced in a study of blood T cell repertoires in COVID-19. Repertoires were generated with immunoSEQ multiplex PCR, while TCRdb's copy carries only in-frame clones and drops some. This table has some 160,000 clones, about 89% appearing once. The sequenced sample was peripheral blood. The receptors originated from a man in his 60s with acute or convalescent COVID-19.

The V call is TRBV7-8, the J call TRBJ2-7; D perhaps matches TRBD2 (6 bases). Germline V gene lookup returns CDR1 SGHVS and CDR2 FQNEAQ. CDR3 length equals 14 residues. V was shortened by 5 bases and J by 2 bases, with 13 bases between the two germline ends. The CDR3 region is CASSEGPGAYEQYF. CDR3 sequence (DNA): TGTGCCAGCAGCGAGGGACCGGGAGCCTACGAGCAGTACTTC.

V usage is TRBV5-6 and J usage is TRBJ1-1; 7 bases align to TRBD1. The CDR3 is made up of 15 amino acids. V trimming: 5 bases; J trimming: 0 bases; junction bases outside the gene matches: 7. From germline, CDR1 is SGHDT and CDR2 YYEEEE. Written as DNA, the CDR3 is TGTGCCAGCAGTTTAGGGGGCTACATGAACACTGAAGCTTTCTTT. Residues: CASSLGGYMNTEAFF. The full variable domain, with the rest looked up from reference TRBV5-6 and TRBJ1-1, is DAGVTQSPTHLIKTRGQQVTLRCSPKSGHDTVSWYQQALGQGPQFIFQYYEEEERQRGNFPDRFSGHQFPNYSSELNVNALLLGDSALYLCASSLGGYMNTEAFFGQGTRLTVV.

This chain links TRBV30 with TRBJ1-5, with D unresolved. Germline V gene sequence: CDR1 GTSNPN, CDR2 SVGIG (reference sequence). The CDR3 is made up of 14 amino acids. The V and J ends lost 8 bases and 3 bases respectively, with 17 bases between them. The CDR3 nucleotides are TGTGCCGTCGGAGGGCGGATAAACAATCAGCCCCAGCATTTT. This translates into CAVGGRINNQPQHF.

CDR3 protein: CASSILEVTYGYTF. DNA for the CDR3: TGTGCCAGTAGTATCTTGGAGGTTACCTATGGCTACACCTTC. The V gene is TRBV19, the J gene TRBJ1-2; D not resolved. This CDR3 has 14 residues. Germline CDR1 reads LNHDA; CDR2 reads SQIVND (reference sequence). Between the trimmed V and J ends, which lost 3 bases and 4 bases, there was a span of 12 bases.

This clone was seen more than once but under ten times. This chain uses TRBV19 with TRBJ1-6; 10 bases map to TRBD1. V dropped 7 bases and J dropped 8; count of bases not matched to a gene: 8. This CDR3 is built from 15 residues. In germline, CDR1 is LNHDA, CDR2 SQIVND (reference sequence). This CDR3 is CASTGTGVPHSPLHF. CDR3 sequence (DNA): TGTGCCAGTACCGGGACAGGGGTTCCCCATTCACCCCTCCACTTT.

The rearrangement uses TRBV9 and TRBJ1-1; 9 nucleotides align to TRBD1. V dropped 7 bases and J dropped 5; count of bases not matched to a gene: 6. CDR3 length: 13 amino acids. The germline gives CDR1 SGDLS, CDR2 YYNGEE. The CDR3: CASGETGGTEAFF. The CDR3 coding sequence is TGTGCCAGCGGGGAGACAGGGGGGACTGAAGCTTTCTTT.

The gene calls are TRBV3-1 (or the pseudogene TRBV3-2) and TRBJ1-1; perhaps TRBD1 as D (5 bases). This CDR3 has 15 amino acids. CDR1 and CDR2 from the germline V gene are LGHDT and YNNKEL (reference sequence). V shed 0 bases and J shed 2 bases, with 10 bases lying between them. The CDR3 DNA follows: TGTGCCAGCAGCCAAGACGACAGAAGAAACACTGAAGCTTTCTTT. Its protein product is CASSQDDRRNTEAFF.

V gene TRBV14 combines with J gene TRBJ2-7, with D perhaps matching TRBD1 (5 bases). From germline, CDR1 is SGHDN and CDR2 FVKESK. V was shortened by 1 base and J by 3 bases, with 10 bases between the two germline ends. The CDR3 is 14 residues long. The CDR3 DNA sequence: TGTGCCAGCAGCCAAGGGTTGGGGCTCTACGAGCAGTACTTC. Translated, it gives CASSQGLGLYEQYF.

The CDR3 loop is CASSRGQGQYGYTF. Written as DNA, the CDR3 is TGTGCCAGCAGCCGCGGACAGGGGCAATATGGCTACACCTTC. The gene calls are TRBV3-1 (or the pseudogene TRBV3-2) and TRBJ1-2, with 9 bases identical to TRBD1. The length of the CDR3 is 14 residues. CDR1 and CDR2 from the germline V gene are LGHDT and YNNKEL (reference sequence). V was clipped by 4 bases and J by 5 bases; unmatched bases: 5.

The rearrangement joins TRBV6-6 to TRBJ1-5; D is perhaps TRBD1 (6 bases). This CDR3 contains 14 residues. Germline CDR1 MNHNY, CDR2 SVGAGI (reference sequence). Trimming took off 7 bases at V and 6 bases at J, with 16 bases between the two ends. The CDR3 spells CASTGAGGPQPQHF. DNA for the CDR3: TGTGCCAGCACCGGAGCCGGGGGGCCTCAGCCCCAGCATTTT.

The V and J genes are TRBV7-9 and TRBJ1-2; 10 bases fit TRBD1. Germline-derived CDR1 and CDR2 are SEHNR and FQNEAQ (reference sequence). The CDR3 length is 14 residues. J lost 8 bases, V lost 0 bases, and 3 bases had no gene match. This CDR3 reads CASSLARTGGGYTF. CDR3 bases: TGTGCCAGCAGCTTAGCGCGGACAGGGGGAGGCTACACCTTC.

The chain links TRBV19 to TRBJ2-1; 12 bases are shared with TRBD1. With 7 bases clipped from V and 5 bases from J, the junction kept 9 bases outside the gene matches. Germline assignment: CDR1 LNHDA and CDR2 SQIVND (reference sequence). CDR3 length equals 16 residues. Written as DNA, the CDR3 is TGTGCCAGTACGAAACGCCGGGACAGGGGGCACAATGAGCAGTTCTTC. It specifies CASTKRRDRGHNEQFF.

On this clone: One end of the junction varies from germline; a read error may be responsible. V is TRBV24-1 and J is TRBJ1-5; TRBD1 matches at 8 bases. The CDR3 sequence is 12 residues long. Germline V gives CDR1 KGHDR, CDR2 SFDVKD. CDR3 in DNA: TGTGCCCCCAGGGGGCAAAATCAGCCCCAGCATTTT. It codes for CAPRGQNQPQHF.

This chain connects TRBV6-6 to TRBJ1-1, with a tentative D call TRBD1 (5 bases). Trimming pared 6 bases from V and 1 base from J, leaving 30 bases between. Germline loops: CDR1 MNHNY, CDR2 SVGAGI (reference sequence). This CDR3 has 20 residues. Here the CDR3 reads CASSNVLNRKGPRSNTEAFF. The CDR3 DNA reads TGTGCCAGCAGCAACGTCCTAAATCGAAAGGGGCCAAGGTCGAACACTGAAGCTTTCTTT.

The genes are TRBV19 and TRBJ2-1; 7 bases are a match to TRBD1. The junction had 7 bases not matched to a gene; V was cut back by 4 bases and J by 7 bases. The CDR3 contains 14 residues. The germline V gene has CDR1 LNHDA and CDR2 SQIVND (reference sequence). The CDR3 sequence is CASSNKQGWNEQFF. The DNA of the CDR3 is TGTGCCAGTAGTAACAAACAGGGGTGGAATGAGCAGTTCTTC.

The chain employs TRBV30 and TRBJ1-6; 11 nucleotides match TRBD1. Trimming removed 1 base from V and 7 bases from J; junction bases left unmatched: 3. Germline CDR1 and CDR2: GTSNPN and SVGIG (reference sequence). The CDR3 sequence is 15 residues long. CDR3 DNA sequence: TGTGCCTGGAGTGCGGACAGGGGGCGGAATTCACCCCTCCACTTT. It specifies CAWSADRGRNSPLHF.

This clone was observed a single time. The chain couples TRBV4-1 to TRBJ1-4; 7 nucleotides match TRBD1. This CDR3 region has 15 residues. Losses at the gene ends were 1 base for V and 4 bases for J; bases not matched to a gene: 3. CDR1 and CDR2 from the germline V gene are MGHRA and YSYEKL. The CDR3 nucleotides are TGCGCCAGCAGCCAAGGGGACAGAATTAATGAAAAACTGTTTTTT. It is translated as CASSQGDRINEKLFF.

V gene TRBV5-6 combines with J gene TRBJ1-1; no clear D gene. The V end lost 2 bases, the J end lost 3 bases, and 14 bases lay between the germline ends. There are 15 residues in the CDR3. Germline lookup yields CDR1 SGHDT and CDR2 YYEEEE. This CDR3 reads CASSFGLAGDTEAFF. The CDR3 nucleotides are TGTGCCAGCAGCTTTGGCCTCGCAGGTGACACTGAAGCTTTCTTT.

This rearrangement joins TRBV24-1 to TRBJ2-2; a possible D gene is TRBD1 (6 bases). The V end was cut by 1 base, the J end by 3 bases, with 14 bases between. The CDR3 is 17 amino acids. Germline CDR1 is KGHDR and CDR2 is SFDVKD. The CDR3, as DNA: TGTGCCACCAGTGATTTTTCCTCAGGGGCGGACACCGGGGAGCTGTTTTTT. Encoded protein: CATSDFSSGADTGELFF.

This sequence joins TRBV5-4 and TRBJ1-6; 11 positions match TRBD1. CDR1 SGHNT and CDR2 YYREEE come from the germline V gene (reference sequence). Unmatched junction bases numbered 6, after V lost 4 bases and J lost 0 bases. The CDR3 is 18 residues long. The CDR3 is CASSSGTGGSSYNSPLHF. CDR3 nucleotide sequence: TGTGCCAGCAGCAGCGGGACAGGGGGGAGCTCCTATAATTCACCCCTCCACTTT.

The rearrangement joins TRBV5-5 to TRBJ1-1; TRBD1 agrees at 9 bases. CDR3 length equals 15 residues. V was pared by 3 bases and J by 4 bases, with 7 bases of the junction left unmatched. In germline, CDR1 is SGHKS, CDR2 YYEKEE (reference sequence). As DNA, the CDR3 is TGTGCCAGCAGCTCGACAGGGGGAGTGCCCACTGAAGCTTTCTTT. This encodes CASSSTGGVPTEAFF.

The chain links TRBV5-6 to TRBJ2-1, with TRBD2 as a possible D gene (6 bases). The V gene lost 2 bases and the J gene lost 9 bases, with 21 bases spanning the gap. The CDR3 covers 16 residues. CDR1 and CDR2 (germline): SGHDT, YYEEEE. The CDR3 is CASSLYGAGPLSEQFF. CDR3 sequence (DNA): TGTGCCAGCAGCTTATACGGGGCGGGGCCTCTTAGTGAGCAGTTCTTC. Drawing the rest from reference TRBV5-6 and TRBJ2-1, the complete variable domain is DAGVTQSPTHLIKTRGQQVTLRCSPKSGHDTVSWYQQALGQGPQFIFQYYEEEERQRGNFPDRFSGHQFPNYSSELNVNALLLGDSALYLCASSLYGAGPLSEQFFGPGTRLTVL.

The chain couples TRBV13 to TRBJ1-1; D ambiguous. This CDR3 is built from 15 residues. Germline V gene data show CDR1 as PRHDT and CDR2 as FYEKMQ (reference sequence). Trimming shortened V by 3 bases and J by 6 bases, and 17 bases separated the two germline ends. The CDR3 DNA sequence: TGTGCCAGCAGCTTCCTCGATACTGGAGGAGCTGAAGCTTTCTTT. Its protein product is CASSFLDTGGAEAFF.

This chain uses TRBV4-1 with TRBJ2-5, with TRBD1 identical over 9 bases. Germline CDR1 reads MGHRA; CDR2 reads YSYEKL. V was clipped by 4 bases and J by 0 bases; unmatched bases: 18. The CDR3 is 20 amino acids. The CDR3 sequence: CASSPLRTGDNRHHQETQYF. The CDR3 bases are TGCGCCAGCAGCCCCCTTCGGACAGGGGACAACCGCCACCACCAAGAGACCCAGTACTTC.

The chain's CDR3 is CASSPSRVSGGVSTEAFF. As DNA, the CDR3 is TGTGCCAGCTCACCAAGTAGAGTTTCGGGGGGAGTGAGCACTGAAGCTTTCTTT. The V call is TRBV18, the J call TRBJ1-1; a weak D match, TRBD1 (5 bases). V gave up 2 bases and J gave up 4 bases, with 23 bases separating them. Germline V lookup: CDR1 KGHSH, CDR2 LQKENI. The CDR3 runs to 18 residues.